The source of this T cell receptor beta chain is a study of control samples from healthy donors and cancer patients. The method was immunoSEQ multiplex PCR; TCRdb's version includes in-frame clones alone and lacks a portion of them. The sample shows 100,000 to 150,000 clones, 92% of them seen only once. Germline V gene data show CDR1 as SQVTM and CDR2 as ANQGSEA. The CDR3 sequence is 10 residues long. With 4 bases removed from V and 7 bases from J, the gap between germline ends came to 8 bases. The clonotype originates from a woman aged 50 to 65 in good health. The specimen sequenced was blood. This chain uses TRBV29-1 with TRBJ2-7, with D unresolved. The chain's CDR3 is CSVADWEQYF. The CDR3 DNA follows: TGCAGCGTTGCTGACTGGGAGCAGTACTTC.